The 11 T cell receptor beta chains reported below all come from one sample, sequenced in a study of shared T cell receptors in the human thymus. Generated by immunoSEQ multiplex PCR, the TCRdb table keeps only in-frame clones and is missing some. The profile covers about 540,000 clones, with about 84% appearing a single time and roughly 0.013% taken by the ten largest. Another study also made use of these data, one on human thymus T cells.

Source material: thymocytes. The receptors shown here come from a boy under two years old with a congenital heart defect.

In DNA, the CDR3 is TGTGCCAGTAGTATCCCCGGACAGGGCTACGAGCAGTACTTC. Translated: CASSIPGQGYEQYF. V is TRBV19 and J is TRBJ2-7; 8 bases match TRBD1. This CDR3 contains 14 residues. V shed 3 bases, J shed 3 bases, and the junction held 4 bases outside the gene matches. The germline gives CDR1 LNHDA, CDR2 SQIVND (reference sequence). Full variable domain (missing parts from reference TRBV19 and TRBJ2-7): DGGITQSPKYLFRKEGQNVTLSCEQNLNHDAMYWYRQDPGQGLRLIYYSQIVNDFQKGDIAEGYSVSREKKESFPLTVTSAQKNPTAFYLCASSIPGQGYEQYFGPGTRLTVT.

This clone appeared a few times. The chain is built from TRBV5-6 and TRBJ2-2; D is unresolved. The germline gives CDR1 SGHDT, CDR2 YYEEEE. V lost 0 bases to trimming and J lost 2 bases, with 11 bases between them. The CDR3 has 16 residues. The CDR3 DNA reads TGTGCCAGCAGCTTGGATACAACTATCAACACCGGGGAGCTGTTTTTT. Translation: CASSLDTTINTGELFF.

CDR3 protein: CASSLRVPRSGANVLTF. The CDR3 nucleotides are TGTGCCAGCAGCCTCAGGGTCCCTCGCTCTGGGGCCAACGTCCTGACTTTC. The chain couples TRBV11-2 to TRBJ2-6; maybe TRBD1 (5 bases). Trimming shortened V by 5 bases and J by 0 bases, and 14 bases separated the two germline ends. CDR3 length: 17 residues. CDR1 and CDR2 (germline): SGHAT, FQNNGV. Variable domain in full (rest from reference TRBV11-2 and TRBJ2-6): EAGVAQSPRYKIIEKRQSVAFWCNPISGHATLYWYQQILGQGPKLLIQFQNNGVVDDSQLPKDRFSAERLKGVDSTLKIQPAKLEDSAVYLCASSLRVPRSGANVLTFGAGSRLTVL.

The V and J genes are TRBV18 and TRBJ1-1; TRBD1 matches 10 bases. CDR1 KGHSH and CDR2 LQKENI come from the germline V gene. J gave up 1 base and V 3 bases, and 8 bases lay outside the gene matches. The CDR3 covers 17 residues. Here the CDR3 DNA reads TGTGCCAGCTCACCGAGGGACAGGGGAAGTAAGAACACTGAAGCTTTCTTT. Protein sequence: CASSPRDRGSKNTEAFF.

The CDR3 bases are TGTGCCAGCAGCGCCCCAGTTTCAGGCTCCTACAATGAGCAGTTCTTC. Its translation is CASSAPVSGSYNEQFF. The chain joins TRBV9 to TRBJ2-1; D unresolved. The CDR3 has 16 amino acids. Germline assignment: CDR1 SGDLS and CDR2 YYNGEE. Between the trimmed V and J ends, which lost 3 bases and 0 bases, there was a span of 13 bases.

The chain combines TRBV28 with TRBJ2-4; D unclear. The ends were cut back, 5 bases at V and 1 base at J, with 9 bases in the middle. Germline CDR1 and CDR2: MDHEN and SYDVKM. This CDR3 contains 14 residues. CDR3 region: CASSRRPAKNIQYF. In nucleotides, the CDR3 is TGTGCCAGCAGTCGCAGGCCTGCCAAAAACATTCAGTACTTC.

J is TRBJ2-7 and V is TRBV29-1; 13 bases match TRBD2. CDR1 SQVTM and CDR2 ANQGSEA come from the germline V gene. The V and J ends lost 6 bases and 5 bases, in that order; junction bases with no gene match: 16. The CDR3 extends over 17 amino acids. CDR3 bases: TGCAGCGTCGGACGGACTAGCGGGAGAAGGAGCGCCCACGAGCAGTACTTC. It codes for CSVGRTSGRRSAHEQYF.

The chain joins TRBV7-9 to TRBJ2-2; 11 bases map to TRBD1. Germline V gene data show CDR1 as SEHNR and CDR2 as FQNEAQ (reference sequence). This CDR3 is built from 19 residues. Unmatched junction bases numbered 7, after V lost 1 base and J lost 0 bases. This CDR3 is CASSLVFGTGGSNTGELFF. CDR3 bases: TGTGCCAGCAGCTTAGTGTTCGGGACAGGGGGGTCGAACACCGGGGAGCTGTTTTTT.

The V call is TRBV6-4, the J call TRBJ2-1; D is possibly TRBD2 (5 bases). V was cut by 6 bases and J by 5 bases, with 17 bases left in between. The CDR3 contains 15 residues. CDR1 is MRHNA and CDR2 is SNTAGT in the germline V gene. This CDR3 reads CASRGRGSEDNEQFF. The CDR3 DNA sequence: TGTGCCAGCAGAGGAAGAGGTAGCGAGGACAATGAGCAGTTCTTC.

The chain recombines TRBV5-1 with TRBJ2-6; 9 bases fit TRBD1. Germline V gives CDR1 SGHRS, CDR2 YFSETQ. The V segment lost 4 bases and the J segment 0 bases; nucleotides outside the gene matches: 8. This CDR3 spans 18 amino acids. The CDR3 spells CASSGTGSNSSGANVLTF. The DNA for the CDR3 is TGCGCCAGCAGCGGGACAGGGTCGAATAGCTCTGGGGCCAACGTCCTGACTTTC.

CDR3 nucleotides: TGTGCCTGGAGTATGACAGGGGCTGAAGCTTTCTTT. The encoded protein is CAWSMTGAEAFF. V and J are TRBV30 and TRBJ1-1, with 8 nucleotides matching TRBD1. The CDR3 has 12 amino acids. V lost 2 bases and J lost 6; bases outside the gene matches: 2. The germline gives CDR1 GTSNPN, CDR2 SVGIG (reference sequence).